One sample yielded the 28 T cell receptor beta chains listed below, sequenced in a study of T cells after yellow fever vaccination (dated by TCRdb to the late 2010s). The treatment or condition label here, explained by the study, means: live attenuated yellow fever vaccine strain. The library relied on 5' RACE. TCRdb lists the instrument as Illumina NovaSeq 6000. TCRdb handled the public reads itself, with Q25 trimming in fastp and clone calling in MiXCR, and kept productive beta chains. Rows merge per CDR3 protein into single entries with the most common DNA and genes. Across this sample there are under 500,000 distinct CDR3 sequences, with 18% seen only once. 15% to 20% of the sample goes to the ten largest clones. The sequencing used PBMCs, collected before the yellow fever booster vaccination. The receptors come from a man younger than 35 who received the YFV17D yellow fever vaccine.

This clonotype has a handful of counts. This chain uses TRBV4-2 with TRBJ1-2, with D maybe TRBD1 (5 bases). The CDR3 runs to 15 residues. V was pared by 0 bases and J by 4 bases, with 12 bases between. The germline gives CDR1 LGHNA, CDR2 YNFKEQ. CDR3 amino acids: CASSQDSGAGYGYTF. For the CDR3, the DNA is TGTGCCAGCAGCCAAGACTCCGGGGCGGGCTATGGCTACACCTTC.

This clonotype turned up a few times. The chain uses TRBV12-3 or TRBV12-4 and TRBJ2-7; D remains unclear. The V gene lost 1 base and the J gene lost 0 bases, with 10 bases spanning the gap. The length of the CDR3 is 15 residues. CDR3 region: CASSLDPRSSYEQYV. Written as DNA, the CDR3 is TGTGCCAGCAGTTTAGACCCGAGGAGCTCCTACGAGCAGTACGTC.

In this sample, this clonotype turned up a few times. V gene TRBV6-1 combines with J gene TRBJ1-5; maybe TRBD1 (6 bases). V lost 4 bases and J 3 bases, leaving 13 bases between the germline ends. The CDR3 contains 15 residues. Looked up from germline, CDR1 is MNHNS and CDR2 is SASEGT. DNA of the CDR3: TGTGCCAGCAGTGGGTCAGGGGAGCCCAATCAGCCCCAGCATTTT. Amino acid sequence: CASSGSGEPNQPQHF.

The table lists this clonotype with a few counts. The gene calls are TRBV5-1 and TRBJ1-2; D is possibly TRBD1 (5 bases). The CDR3 has 14 residues. Looked up from germline, CDR1 is SGHRS and CDR2 is YFSETQ. Trimming removed 3 bases from V and 4 bases from J, with 13 bases in between. CDR3 DNA sequence: TGCGCCAGCAGCTCGGAGGGAGGGGTCTATGGCTACACCTTC. Protein sequence: CASSSEGGVYGYTF.

This clonotype was detected only a few times. The chain combines TRBV15 with TRBJ1-1; maybe TRBD1 (5 bases). This CDR3 is 15 amino acids long. The V end was cut by 1 base, the J end by 3 bases, with 12 bases between. Looked up from germline, CDR1 is LNHNV and CDR2 is YYDKDF (reference sequence). The CDR3 loop reads CATSRAALGDTEAFF. The CDR3 DNA reads TGTGCCACCAGCAGAGCGGCTCTAGGGGACACTGAAGCTTTCTTT. Variable domain in full (rest from reference TRBV15 and TRBJ1-1): DAMVIQNPRYQVTQFGKPVTLSCSQTLNHNVMYWYQQKSSQAPKLLFHYYDKDFNNEADTPDNFQSRRPNTSFCFLDIRSPGLGDTAMYLCATSRAALGDTEAFFGQGTRLTVV.

The V call is TRBV9, the J call TRBJ2-7; 8 nucleotides align to TRBD2. The CDR3 is made up of 15 amino acids. CDR1 SGDLS and CDR2 YYNGEE come from the germline V gene. V dropped 0 bases and J dropped 1; count of bases not matched to a gene: 3. The CDR3 is CASSVGPGGSYEQYF. The DNA of the CDR3 is TGTGCCAGCAGCGTAGGACCGGGGGGGTCCTACGAGCAGTACTTC.

This clonotype has only a few counts. V usage is TRBV29-1 and J usage is TRBJ2-3; TRBD2 matches 9 bases. This CDR3 comprises 14 residues. CDR1 is SQVTM and CDR2 is ANQGSEA in the germline V gene. V gave up 3 bases and J gave up 0 bases; unmatched junction bases: 1. DNA of the CDR3: TGCAGCGTTGACAGCGGGGGGAGCACAGATACGCAGTATTTT. Translating gives CSVDSGGSTDTQYF.

This clonotype has only a few counts. This chain connects TRBV6-5 to TRBJ2-1; D is possibly TRBD2 (6 bases). CDR1 MNHEY and CDR2 SVGAGI come from the germline V gene. V was clipped by 1 base and J by 4 bases, with 11 bases between them. The CDR3 is made up of 15 amino acids. CDR3 coding DNA: TGTGCCAGCAGTTACTATGCGGGGAATTACAATGAGCAGTTCTTC. Its protein is CASSYYAGNYNEQFF.

The table lists this clonotype with a few counts. In nucleotides, the CDR3 is TGCAGTGCTAGATGGGAGGGCACAGATACGCAGTATTTT. This translates into CSARWEGTDTQYF. This sequence joins TRBV20-1 and TRBJ2-3; perhaps TRBD2 as D (6 bases). V lost 2 bases and J lost 1, with 7 bases in between. Per the germline V gene, CDR1 is DFQATT and CDR2 is SNEGSKA (reference sequence). The CDR3 has 13 amino acids.

This clonotype was picked up a small number of times. This chain links TRBV6-2 or TRBV6-3 with TRBJ1-1, with TRBD1 matching over 8 bases. V shed 2 bases, J shed 5 bases, and the junction held 10 bases outside the gene matches. Per germline, CDR1 MNHEY and CDR2 SVGEGT. The CDR3 covers 16 residues. The DNA for the CDR3 is TGTGCCAGCAGTTACACACGAGGCAGGGGGCGAACTGAAGCTTTCTTT. Its protein product is CASSYTRGRGRTEAFF.

In this sample, this clonotype turned up many times. The chain employs TRBV27 and TRBJ1-1; 7 bases map to TRBD1. The germline gives CDR1 MNHEY, CDR2 SMNVEV (reference sequence). The ends lost 3 bases at V and 3 bases at J; junction bases unmatched: 7. This CDR3 contains 15 residues. The CDR3 region is CASSFSTGTYTEAFF. As DNA, the CDR3 is TGTGCCAGCAGTTTTTCGACAGGGACGTACACTGAAGCTTTCTTT.

This clonotype was counted a few times. The V call is TRBV9, the J call TRBJ1-6, with D hard to call. V was shortened by 4 bases and J by 8 bases, with 10 bases between the two germline ends. Germline loops: CDR1 SGDLS, CDR2 YYNGEE. This CDR3 comprises 13 residues. CDR3 sequence: CASSPREDSPLHF. DNA for the CDR3: TGTGCCAGCAGCCCAAGGGAGGATTCACCCCTCCACTTT.

This chain links TRBV7-2 with TRBJ2-5, with TRBD2 matching over 8 bases. Germline assignment: CDR1 SGHTA and CDR2 FQGNSA. The CDR3 consists of 16 residues. V gave up 1 base and J gave up 5 bases; unmatched junction bases: 9. The CDR3: CASSLGGSGGVETQYF. CDR3 bases: TGTGCCAGCAGCTTAGGAGGCAGCGGGGGTGTGGAGACCCAGTACTTC.

This clonotype was seen more than once but under ten times. The chain combines TRBV4-2 with TRBJ2-3; the match to TRBD2 covers 7 bases. V lost 4 bases, J lost 6 bases, and 19 bases stayed unmatched. The CDR3 is 18 residues long. Germline V CDR1 and CDR2: LGHNA, YNFKEQ. The CDR3 sequence is CASSLLPAGGGNSDTQYF. In DNA form, the CDR3 reads TGTGCCAGCAGCCTCCTTCCCGCTGGCGGGGGAAACAGTGATACGCAGTATTTT.

The chain recombines TRBV5-6 with TRBJ2-3, with 11 nucleotides matching TRBD1. V was clipped by 1 base and J by 6 bases; unmatched bases: 10. Germline-derived CDR1 and CDR2 are SGHDT and YYEEEE. The CDR3 loop spans 17 amino acids. The CDR3 nucleotides are TGTGCCAGCAGCTTGCGGACAGGGGGCGCAGTGTCCGATACGCAGTATTTT. This encodes CASSLRTGGAVSDTQYF. Using reference TRBV5-6 and TRBJ2-3 for the parts outside the CDR3, the full variable domain is DAGVTQSPTHLIKTRGQQVTLRCSPKSGHDTVSWYQQALGQGPQFIFQYYEEEERQRGNFPDRFSGHQFPNYSSELNVNALLLGDSALYLCASSLRTGGAVSDTQYFGPGTRLTVL.

This clonotype has just a few counts. This chain joins TRBV12-3 or TRBV12-4 and TRBJ2-1; 7 bases line up with TRBD2. Trimming cost V 5 bases and J 6 bases; bases outside gene matches: 7. The CDR3 extends over 14 amino acids. The CDR3 loop reads CASSPRGTTNEQFF. CDR3 nucleotides: TGTGCCAGCAGTCCTCGGGGGACTACCAATGAGCAGTTCTTC.

V usage is TRBV7-9 and J usage is TRBJ2-1, with 8 bases aligning to TRBD2. V shed 5 bases, J shed 3 bases, and the junction held 12 bases outside the gene matches. Per germline, CDR1 SEHNR and CDR2 FQNEAQ (reference sequence). The CDR3 is made up of 17 amino acids. The DNA for the CDR3 is TGTGCCAGCAGCCCGATACCGGGACTAGGAGACTACAATGAGCAGTTCTTC. It specifies CASSPIPGLGDYNEQFF.

This chain joins TRBV7-9 and TRBJ2-1; 10 positions match TRBD2. V shed 5 bases, J shed 13 bases, and the junction held 8 bases outside the gene matches. The CDR3 totals 13 residues. Germline assignment: CDR1 SEHNR and CDR2 FQNEAQ (reference sequence). The CDR3, as DNA: TGTGCCAGCAGCCCGACTAGCGGGTTGTACCAGTTCTTC. Its protein product is CASSPTSGLYQFF. Full variable domain (missing parts from reference TRBV7-9 and TRBJ2-1): DTGVSQNPRHKITKRGQNVTFRCDPISEHNRLYWYRQTLGQGPEFLTYFQNEAQLEKSRLLSDRFSAERPKGSFSTLEIQRTEQGDSAMYLCASSPTSGLYQFFGPGTRLTVL.

The chain employs TRBV7-2 and TRBJ1-1; D is undetermined. The CDR3 loop spans 15 amino acids. Germline CDR1 reads SGHTA; CDR2 reads FQGNSA. Deletions cut 6 bases from V and 1 base from J, with 15 bases between. CDR3 loop: CASRKYDGGNTEAFF. The CDR3 nucleotides read TGTGCCAGCAGGAAATACGACGGTGGGAACACTGAAGCTTTCTTT.

The J gene is TRBJ1-3, the V gene TRBV18; maybe TRBD1 (5 bases). This CDR3 is built from 14 residues. V was trimmed by 3 bases and J by 3 bases, leaving 9 bases between them. Looked up from germline, CDR1 is KGHSH and CDR2 is LQKENI. CDR3 in DNA: TGTGCCAGCTCACCCCGGGACGGTGGAAACACCATATATTTT. This sequence encodes CASSPRDGGNTIYF.

In its sample, this clonotype was seen a few times. The chain uses TRBV15 and TRBJ2-1; D is possibly TRBD1 (5 bases). The CDR3 is 14 residues long. Germline V gene data show CDR1 as LNHNV and CDR2 as YYDKDF (reference sequence). Between the trimmed V and J ends, which lost 1 base and 6 bases, there was a span of 10 bases. The CDR3 is CATSRVGHGNEQFF. The CDR3 DNA sequence: TGTGCCACCAGCAGAGTTGGACACGGCAATGAGCAGTTCTTC.

The J gene is TRBJ2-7, the V gene TRBV11-2; weak D call: TRBD1 (7 bases). This CDR3 comprises 15 residues. Germline CDR1 reads SGHAT; CDR2 reads FQNNGV. V lost 1 base, J lost 4 bases, and 14 bases lay in between. CDR3 sequence reads: CASSLGPRGEYEQYV. The CDR3 DNA reads as TGTGCCAGCAGCTTAGGCCCCAGGGGGGAGTACGAGCAGTACGTC.

This clonotype was picked up a small number of times. This sequence joins TRBV6-5 and TRBJ1-5; D unclear. With 2 bases removed from V and 0 bases from J, the gap between germline ends came to 8 bases. The CDR3 length is 15 residues. Germline V gives CDR1 MNHEY, CDR2 SVGAGI. DNA of the CDR3: TGTGCCAGCAGTTACGTAGGGAATAGCAATCAGCCCCAGCATTTT. Translation gives CASSYVGNSNQPQHF.

The V gene is TRBV7-8, the J gene TRBJ2-6; D is possibly TRBD2 (5 bases). V was clipped by 2 bases and J by 2 bases, with 19 bases between them. The germline V gene encodes CDR1 SGHVS and CDR2 FQNEAQ. The CDR3 is 19 residues long. CDR3 residues: CASSLRFSAGKAGANVLTF. The DNA of the CDR3 is TGTGCCAGCAGCTTACGGTTCAGTGCCGGGAAGGCTGGGGCCAACGTCCTGACTTTC.

This clonotype was seen many times. Compared with germline, one end of the junction differs, possibly owing to a read error. The V call is TRBV6-4, the J call TRBJ2-1; 7 bases agree with TRBD2. The CDR3 covers 12 residues. The germline CDR1 and CDR2 sequences are MRHNA and SNTAGT. The CDR3 sequence is CASSDSGGSPHF. The CDR3 nucleotides read TGTGCCAGCAGTGACTCGGGGGGGTCCCCACACTTC.

This clonotype was seen a few times. The V gene is TRBV18, the J gene TRBJ2-3; the D gene is possibly TRBD2 (6 bases). Germline-derived CDR1 and CDR2 are KGHSH and LQKENI. CDR3 size: 14 residues. V dropped 5 bases and J dropped 0 bases, with 9 bases sitting between them. The CDR3: CASSSGTSTDTQYF. Here the CDR3 DNA reads TGTGCCAGCTCATCGGGGACTAGCACAGATACGCAGTATTTT.

This clonotype was counted only a few times. This rearrangement joins TRBV2 to TRBJ2-5; D is uncertain. CDR3 length equals 12 residues. Germline V gene sequence: CDR1 SNHLY, CDR2 FYNNEI. The germline V and J ends were trimmed by 6 bases and 1 base, with 6 bases remaining between them. DNA for the CDR3: TGTGCCAGCAGCTGGACCCAAGAGACCCAGTACTTC. Its translation is CASSWTQETQYF.

The rearrangement uses TRBV6-2 or TRBV6-3 and TRBJ1-1; weak D call: TRBD1 (6 bases). This CDR3 comprises 14 residues. V lost 8 bases to trimming and J lost 6 bases, with 19 bases between them. Germline CDR1 reads MNHEY; CDR2 reads SVGEGT. The CDR3 loop reads CASWKHREVSEAFF. The CDR3 DNA sequence: TGTGCCAGCTGGAAACACAGGGAGGTTTCTGAAGCTTTCTTT.